Listed below are T cell receptor beta chains from one sample, sequenced in a study of T-cell memory formation after mild COVID-19. MiXCR, applied by TCRdb to the 5' RACE reads, yields one record per CDR3 protein. The data hold around 300,000 distinct CDR3 sequences, with roughly an eighth observed a single time. What was sequenced was PBMCs or a T cell subset sorted from them (not recorded which). Receptors originate from a man aged 18 to 29 who had mild COVID-19 (a few samples of this study predate the infection). Cell type and time point are not known. Each CDR3 is given with its conserved first and last residue. A D gene is named only where the DNA matches it firmly. Expanded clones get a size class; other rows say once, few or many, or leave the size out.

d_gene: TRBD1; abundance: -; v_gene: TRBV7-8; j_gene: TRBJ2-2; CDR3aa: CASSERTGPLTGELFF; CDR3nt: TGTGCCAGCAGCGAAAGGACAGGTCCCCTCACCGGGGAGCTGTTTTTT
d_gene: -; abundance: -; v_gene: TRBV21-1; j_gene: TRBJ2-2; CDR3aa: CASSKEGYTGELFF; CDR3nt: TGTGCCAGCAGCAAGGAGGGATACACCGGGGAGCTGTTTTTT
d_gene: -; abundance: few; v_gene: TRBV7-9; j_gene: TRBJ2-5; CDR3aa: CASSFLGVQETQYF; CDR3nt: TGTGCCAGCAGCTTCCTTGGAGTCCAAGAGACCCAGTACTTC
d_gene: -; abundance: many; v_gene: TRBV12-3/TRBV12-4; j_gene: TRBJ1-1; CDR3aa: CASSPLGGRNTEAFF; CDR3nt: TGTGCCAGCAGTCCTCTGGGGGGCAGGAACACTGAAGCTTTCTTT
d_gene: -; abundance: many; v_gene: TRBV4-1; j_gene: TRBJ1-6; CDR3aa: CASSQGPRGPSPLHF; CDR3nt: TGCGCCAGCAGCCAAGGGCCTCGGGGTCCTTCACCCCTCCACTTT
d_gene: -; abundance: few; v_gene: TRBV20-1; j_gene: TRBJ2-1; CDR3aa: CSASILDNEQFF; CDR3nt: TGCAGTGCTAGTATCTTAGACAATGAGCAGTTCTTC
d_gene: TRBD1; abundance: few; v_gene: TRBV2; j_gene: TRBJ2-2; CDR3aa: CARRDRANTGELFF; CDR3nt: TGTGCCCGTAGGGACAGAGCGAACACCGGGGAGCTGTTTTTT
d_gene: TRBD2; abundance: few; v_gene: TRBV20-1; j_gene: TRBJ2-5; CDR3aa: CSARGQGSLAGIQETQYF; CDR3nt: TGCAGTGCTAGAGGTCAGGGGTCACTAGCGGGGATCCAAGAGACCCAGTACTTC
d_gene: -; abundance: few; v_gene: TRBV7-6; j_gene: TRBJ2-5; CDR3aa: CASSLWGAGQETQYF; CDR3nt: TGTGCCAGCAGCTTATGGGGGGCTGGACAAGAGACCCAGTACTTC
d_gene: TRBD2; abundance: few; v_gene: TRBV6-2/TRBV6-3; j_gene: TRBJ2-1; CDR3aa: CASSYPLAGGSHNEQFF; CDR3nt: TGTGCCAGCAGTTACCCCCTAGCGGGGGGCAGTCACAATGAGCAGTTCTTC
d_gene: -; abundance: few; v_gene: TRBV20-1; j_gene: TRBJ1-1; CDR3aa: CSAGNTEAFF; CDR3nt: TGCAGTGCCGGGAACACTGAAGCTTTCTTT
d_gene: -; abundance: many; v_gene: TRBV27; j_gene: TRBJ1-1; CDR3aa: CASTLTSANTEAFF; CDR3nt: TGTGCCAGCACCCTGACGAGTGCGAACACTGAAGCTTTCTTT
d_gene: -; abundance: -; v_gene: TRBV5-4; j_gene: TRBJ2-1; CDR3aa: CASSLGSSPYNEQFF; CDR3nt: TGTGCCAGCAGCTTGGGCAGTTCCCCCTACAATGAGCAGTTCTTC
d_gene: TRBD1; abundance: few; v_gene: TRBV19; j_gene: TRBJ2-7; CDR3aa: CASSLDREVDEQYF; CDR3nt: TGTGCCAGTAGTCTCGACAGGGAAGTCGACGAGCAGTACTTC
d_gene: TRBD1; abundance: -; v_gene: TRBV4-3; j_gene: TRBJ2-1; CDR3aa: CASSQEGDRVNNEQFF; CDR3nt: TGCGCCAGCAGCCAAGAGGGGGACAGGGTAAACAATGAGCAGTTCTTC
d_gene: TRBD1; abundance: many; v_gene: TRBV6-5; j_gene: TRBJ1-2; CDR3aa: CASSRTGLASGYTF; CDR3nt: TGTGCCAGCAGTCGGACAGGTCTGGCCTCTGGCTACACCTTC
d_gene: -; abundance: -; v_gene: TRBV27; j_gene: TRBJ2-1; CDR3aa: CATHRYNEQFF; CDR3nt: TGTGCCACCCACAGGTACAATGAGCAGTTCTTC
d_gene: -; abundance: -; v_gene: TRBV10-1; j_gene: TRBJ2-2; CDR3aa: CASSDRVTPNTGELFF; CDR3nt: TGCGCCAGCAGTGATAGGGTTACTCCGAACACCGGGGAGCTGTTTTTT
d_gene: -; abundance: few; v_gene: TRBV6-6; j_gene: TRBJ1-2; CDR3aa: CASSYEELARDGYTF; CDR3nt: TGTGCCAGCAGTTACGAAGAGCTGGCCCGGGATGGCTACACCTTC
d_gene: -; abundance: many; v_gene: TRBV20-1; j_gene: TRBJ2-5; CDR3aa: CSARDLGLRETQYF; CDR3nt: TGCAGTGCTAGAGATCTGGGGTTGCGAGAGACCCAGTACTTC
d_gene: -; abundance: -; v_gene: TRBV20-1; j_gene: TRBJ2-7; CDR3aa: CSARPDYEQYF; CDR3nt: TGCAGTGCTAGACCTGACTACGAGCAGTACTTC
d_gene: TRBD1; abundance: -; v_gene: TRBV27; j_gene: TRBJ2-1; CDR3aa: CASSPDRVSFGEQFF; CDR3nt: TGTGCCAGCAGTCCCGACAGGGTATCCTTTGGGGAGCAGTTCTTC
d_gene: -; abundance: medium-sized; v_gene: TRBV20-1; j_gene: TRBJ1-5; CDR3aa: CSARDLPGNQPQHF; CDR3nt: TGCAGTGCTAGAGATTTGCCGGGTAATCAGCCCCAGCATTTT
d_gene: -; abundance: -; v_gene: TRBV29-1; j_gene: TRBJ1-4; CDR3aa: CSVQGGDTNEKLFF; CDR3nt: TGCAGCGTCCAAGGTGGGGACACGAATGAAAAACTGTTTTTT
d_gene: -; abundance: -; v_gene: TRBV6-4; j_gene: TRBJ1-1; CDR3aa: CASSGPRGKNTEAFF; CDR3nt: TGTGCCAGCAGTGGCCCCAGAGGGAAAAACACTGAAGCTTTCTTT
d_gene: -; abundance: -; v_gene: TRBV19; j_gene: TRBJ1-1; CDR3aa: CASSRYQGRNTEAFF; CDR3nt: TGTGCCAGTAGTAGATATCAGGGAAGGAACACTGAAGCTTTCTTT
d_gene: -; abundance: -; v_gene: TRBV7-3; j_gene: TRBJ2-3; CDR3aa: CASSRGAPRTDTQYF; CDR3nt: TGTGCCAGCAGCCGAGGGGCTCCCCGCACAGATACGCAGTATTTT
d_gene: -; abundance: -; v_gene: TRBV20-1; j_gene: TRBJ1-1; CDR3aa: CSAKGGRTEAFF; CDR3nt: TGCAGTGCTAAAGGCGGGAGAACTGAAGCTTTCTTT
d_gene: TRBD2; abundance: -; v_gene: TRBV20-1; j_gene: TRBJ2-5; CDR3aa: CSAKLAWETQYF; CDR3nt: TGCAGTGCTAAACTAGCGTGGGAGACCCAGTACTTC
d_gene: -; abundance: few; v_gene: TRBV21-1; j_gene: TRBJ2-2; CDR3aa: CASSKGAGNSNTGELFF; CDR3nt: TGTGCCAGCAGCAAAGGTGCGGGAAACTCGAACACCGGGGAGCTGTTTTTT
d_gene: TRBD1; abundance: few; v_gene: TRBV5-1; j_gene: TRBJ2-3; CDR3aa: CASSPSGTGLTDTQYF; CDR3nt: TGCGCCAGCAGCCCCTCTGGGACAGGGCTCACAGATACGCAGTATTTT
d_gene: -; abundance: -; v_gene: TRBV4-2; j_gene: TRBJ2-7; CDR3aa: CASSQPGAHEQYF; CDR3nt: TGTGCCAGCAGCCAACCGGGGGCCCACGAGCAGTACTTC
d_gene: -; abundance: -; v_gene: TRBV20-1; j_gene: TRBJ1-6; CDR3aa: CSASWSRVNSPLHF; CDR3nt: TGCAGTGCTAGTTGGTCCAGGGTCAATTCACCCCTCCACTTT
d_gene: -; abundance: once; v_gene: TRBV7-2; j_gene: TRBJ1-6; CDR3aa: CASSTRTQTYSPLHF; CDR3nt: TGTGCCAGCAGCACCCGGACACAGACCTATTCACCCCTCCACTTT
d_gene: -; abundance: -; v_gene: TRBV15; j_gene: TRBJ1-1; CDR3aa: CATSKGDVTEAFF; CDR3nt: TGTGCCACCAGCAAAGGGGACGTGACTGAAGCTTTCTTT
d_gene: -; abundance: many; v_gene: TRBV29-1; j_gene: TRBJ1-1; CDR3aa: CSVQGQLNTEAFF; CDR3nt: TGCAGCGTCCAAGGACAGTTGAACACTGAAGCTTTCTTT
d_gene: -; abundance: few; v_gene: TRBV21-1; j_gene: TRBJ2-7; CDR3aa: CASSKHALSGEQYF; CDR3nt: TGTGCCAGCAGCAAACACGCCCTCAGTGGCGAGCAGTACTTC
d_gene: TRBD2; abundance: many; v_gene: TRBV6-4; j_gene: TRBJ2-1; CDR3aa: CASSPFGGANNEQFF; CDR3nt: TGTGCCAGCAGTCCCTTCGGGGGGGCTAACAATGAGCAGTTCTTC
d_gene: -; abundance: -; v_gene: TRBV5-1; j_gene: TRBJ2-3; CDR3aa: CASSPQGRRGASTDTQYF; CDR3nt: TGCGCCAGCAGCCCGCAAGGCAGAAGGGGTGCTAGCACAGATACGCAGTATTTT
d_gene: -; abundance: few; v_gene: TRBV6-2/TRBV6-3; j_gene: TRBJ2-2; CDR3aa: CASSFAENTGELFF; CDR3nt: TGTGCCAGCAGTTTTGCGGAGAACACCGGGGAGCTGTTTTTT
d_gene: -; abundance: -; v_gene: TRBV6-5; j_gene: TRBJ2-1; CDR3aa: CASSFGGENNEQFF; CDR3nt: TGTGCCAGCAGTTTCGGGGGCGAGAACAATGAGCAGTTCTTC
d_gene: -; abundance: -; v_gene: TRBV6-5; j_gene: TRBJ2-3; CDR3aa: CASSYSKADTQYF; CDR3nt: TGTGCCAGCAGTTACTCGAAGGCAGATACGCAGTATTTT
d_gene: -; abundance: few; v_gene: TRBV29-1; j_gene: TRBJ1-1; CDR3aa: CSVEERGRGTEAFF; CDR3nt: TGCAGCGTTGAAGAGCGAGGGAGGGGCACTGAAGCTTTCTTT
d_gene: TRBD2; abundance: -; v_gene: TRBV7-9; j_gene: TRBJ2-1; CDR3aa: CASSLALAGMVGSYNEQFF; CDR3nt: TGTGCCAGCAGCTTAGCACTAGCGGGGATGGTTGGCTCCTACAATGAGCAGTTCTTC
d_gene: -; abundance: -; v_gene: TRBV7-9; j_gene: TRBJ2-7; CDR3aa: CASSLTLTPYEQYF; CDR3nt: TGTGCCAGCAGCTTAACCTTGACCCCCTACGAGCAGTACTTC
d_gene: -; abundance: -; v_gene: TRBV7-9; j_gene: TRBJ2-7; CDR3aa: CASSLGDRTYEQYF; CDR3nt: TGTGCCAGCAGCTTAGGAGACCGAACCTACGAGCAGTACTTC
d_gene: TRBD1; abundance: few; v_gene: TRBV7-8; j_gene: TRBJ2-5; CDR3aa: CASSGSFAVGQPSGETQYF; CDR3nt: TGTGCCAGCAGCGGGTCATTCGCGGTGGGACAGCCCTCAGGGGAGACCCAGTACTTC
d_gene: TRBD1; abundance: -; v_gene: TRBV5-1; j_gene: TRBJ2-7; CDR3aa: CASRGQGSSYEQYF; CDR3nt: TGCGCCAGCAGGGGACAGGGGAGCTCCTACGAGCAGTACTTC
d_gene: TRBD1; abundance: few; v_gene: TRBV3-1; j_gene: TRBJ2-4; CDR3aa: CASSQDMGQGNIQYF; CDR3nt: TGTGCCAGCAGCCAAGATATGGGACAGGGAAACATTCAGTACTTC
d_gene: -; abundance: -; v_gene: TRBV20-1; j_gene: TRBJ1-4; CDR3aa: CSASGPTNEKLFF; CDR3nt: TGCAGTGCTAGTGGACCGACTAATGAAAAACTGTTTTTT
d_gene: -; abundance: -; v_gene: TRBV11-2; j_gene: TRBJ2-2; CDR3aa: CASSPSNRNTWELFF; CDR3nt: TGTGCCAGCAGCCCATCTAACAGGAACACCTGGGAGCTGTTTTTT
d_gene: -; abundance: few; v_gene: TRBV25-1; j_gene: TRBJ1-6; CDR3aa: CASSEGNNSPLHF; CDR3nt: TGTGCCAGCAGTGAGGGAAACAATTCACCCCTCCACTTT
d_gene: -; abundance: -; v_gene: TRBV9; j_gene: TRBJ2-3; CDR3aa: CASSVADWDTQYF; CDR3nt: TGTGCCAGCAGCGTAGCTGACTGGGATACGCAGTATTTT
d_gene: TRBD1; abundance: -; v_gene: TRBV6-4; j_gene: TRBJ1-2; CDR3aa: CASSEPGGTGYTF; CDR3nt: TGTGCCAGCAGTGAGCCAGGGGGAACGGGCTACACCTTC
d_gene: -; abundance: few; v_gene: TRBV14; j_gene: TRBJ2-5; CDR3aa: CASSRGRETQYF; CDR3nt: TGTGCCAGCAGCAGGGGCAGGGAGACCCAGTACTTC